Each of the 9 T cell receptor beta chains below was sequenced from the same sample in a study of shared clonotypes between healthy human individuals. Clones were read by immunoSEQ multiplex PCR, and TCRdb kept only the in-frame ones, dropping some. The sample holds 180,000 or so clones, 85% to 95% seen once. What was sequenced was naive CD4+ T cells sorted from blood. Subset in this sample: CD45RA+ positively selected. Source of these receptors: a woman aged 25 to 39 in good health.

This sequence joins TRBV28 and TRBJ1-2, with a tentative D call TRBD1 (5 bases). The CDR3 totals 14 residues. Per germline, CDR1 MDHEN and CDR2 SYDVKM. The V end was cut by 6 bases, the J end by 5 bases, with 16 bases between. CDR3 coding DNA: TGTGCCAGCAGCCGAGGGGACCGGAGGTATGGCTACACCTTC. It specifies CASSRGDRRYGYTF.

The chain recombines TRBV29-1 with TRBJ2-1; 8 bases map to TRBD1. This CDR3 contains 14 residues. From germline, CDR1 is SQVTM and CDR2 ANQGSEA. Germline trimming cut 3 bases from V and 2 bases from J; bases unmatched to any gene: 3. The CDR3 sequence is CSVDGTGTYNEQFF. CDR3 bases: TGCAGCGTTGATGGGACAGGAACCTACAATGAGCAGTTCTTC.

The CDR3 protein is CASRAGLASEQYF. The CDR3 DNA reads TGTGCCAGCAGGGCGGGACTAGCTTCCGAGCAGTACTTC. The V and J genes are TRBV6-1 and TRBJ2-7; 9 nucleotides align to TRBD2. Germline CDR1 and CDR2: MNHNS and SASEGT. The V and J ends lost 6 bases and 6 bases, in that order; junction bases with no gene match: 6. CDR3 size: 13 residues.

The chain combines TRBV27 with TRBJ2-5, with TRBD2 matching over 9 bases. The J call may be in error: the DNA end matches TRBJ2-7 better. CDR1 is MNHEY, CDR2 SMNVEV, per germline (reference sequence). There are 18 residues in the CDR3. The CDR3 protein is CASSLSSPVGSGGYEQYF. The CDR3 DNA sequence: TGTGCCAGCAGTTTATCGTCCCCCGTTGGTAGCGGGGGCTACGAGCAGTACTTC.

The chain joins TRBV2 to TRBJ1-5; 7 bases agree with TRBD1. V trimming: 2 bases; J trimming: 4 bases; junction bases outside the gene matches: 5. Germline V gene sequence: CDR1 SNHLY, CDR2 FYNNEI. The CDR3 is 15 residues long. The CDR3 coding sequence is TGTGCCAGCAGTGAAATGGTGACAGGGAATCAGCCCCAGCATTTT. Its translation: CASSEMVTGNQPQHF.

This clone turned up a few times. The V and J genes are TRBV4-1 and TRBJ2-2, with TRBD1 as a possible D gene (6 bases). This CDR3 comprises 16 residues. Trimming stripped 4 bases from V and 5 bases from J, with 17 bases between. CDR1 is MGHRA, CDR2 YSYEKL, per germline. This CDR3 reads CASSPLEQGKTGELFF. For the CDR3, the DNA is TGCGCCAGCAGCCCCCTGGAACAGGGCAAGACCGGGGAGCTGTTTTTT.

The V gene is TRBV4-1, the J gene TRBJ2-7; the match to TRBD2 covers 13 bases. This CDR3 is built from 15 residues. Germline CDR1 is MGHRA and CDR2 is YSYEKL. Unmatched junction bases numbered 5, after V lost 4 bases and J lost 5 bases. CDR3 region: CASSPTSGRSNEQYF. In DNA, the CDR3 is TGCGCCAGCAGCCCGACTAGCGGGAGGAGCAACGAGCAGTACTTC.

The rearrangement joins TRBV28 to TRBJ1-3; 7 bases line up with TRBD1. The germline CDR1 and CDR2 sequences are MDHEN and SYDVKM. The V segment lost 5 bases and the J segment 0 bases; nucleotides outside the gene matches: 10. The CDR3 length is 17 residues. CDR3 amino acids: CASSLGTAGSSGNTIYF. CDR3 coding DNA: TGTGCCAGCAGTCTAGGGACAGCCGGTAGCTCTGGAAACACCATATATTTT. Full variable domain (outside the CDR3, taken from reference TRBV28 and TRBJ1-3): DVKVTQSSRYLVKRTGEKVFLECVQDMDHENMFWYRQDPGLGLRLIYFSYDVKMKEKGDIPEGYSVSREKKERFSLILESASTNQTSMYLCASSLGTAGSSGNTIYFGEGSWLTVV.

The V gene is TRBV19, the J gene TRBJ2-7, with D perhaps TRBD1 (5 bases). V gave up 3 bases and J gave up 6 bases, with 27 bases separating them. CDR1 LNHDA and CDR2 SQIVND come from the germline V gene (reference sequence). This CDR3 has 18 residues. The CDR3 region is CASSISRQGTSSYLEQYF. In DNA form, the CDR3 reads TGTGCCAGTAGTATTTCAAGGCAGGGAACATCGTCCTATCTCGAGCAGTACTTC.